Given below is one T cell receptor beta chain in context. Its antigen is undetermined. This specimen includes other DNA sequences encoding the same CDR3. The CDR3 runs to 15 residues. The junction had 5 bases not matched to a gene; V was cut back by 3 bases and J by 2 bases. In germline, CDR1 is LNHDA, CDR2 SQIVND (reference sequence). Assay used: immunoSEQ multiplex PCR; TCRdb lists only in-frame clones, some missing. Counted here are 1.4 million or so clones, 97% to 99% occurring once; the ten biggest clones make up about 0.4%. These data come from a study of shared clonotypes between healthy human individuals. Points from the study as a whole: In general, naive subsets displayed greater estimated richness than memory subsets did.

Sequencing was performed on naive CD4+ T cells sorted from blood. Subset defined: CD45RA+ positively selected. This chain joins TRBV19 and TRBJ2-7, with 9 bases matching TRBD2. This clonotype originated in a man aged 30-40 years in good health. CDR3 bases: TGTGCCAGTAGTATTAGTAGCGGGGGAACCTACGAGCAGTACTTC. This encodes CASSISSGGTYEQYF. Supplemented by reference TRBV19 and TRBJ2-7, the full variable domain reads DGGITQSPKYLFRKEGQNVTLSCEQNLNHDAMYWYRQDPGQGLRLIYYSQIVNDFQKGDIAEGYSVSREKKESFPLTVTSAQKNPTAFYLCASSISSGGTYEQYFGPGTRLTVT.